This entry lists 22 T cell receptor beta chains sequenced from one sample in a study of control samples from healthy donors and cancer patients. The protocol was immunoSEQ multiplex PCR, while the TCRdb copy is restricted to in-frame clones and leaves out a portion. The profile shows about 170,000 clones, 93% of them singletons. The sequenced sample was blood. The receptor source for this set is an older woman in good health.

V is TRBV6-5 and J is TRBJ1-1; D gene uncertain. This CDR3 has 15 residues. The germline V gene encodes CDR1 MNHEY and CDR2 SVGAGI. The ends were cut back, 2 bases at V and 2 bases at J, with 12 bases in the middle. CDR3 sequence (DNA): TGTGCCAGCAGTTACGGAATAAGGAGAAACACTGAAGCTTTCTTT. It encodes CASSYGIRRNTEAFF.

The rearrangement uses TRBV6-2 or TRBV6-3 and TRBJ2-5; TRBD2 agrees at 8 bases. This CDR3 contains 16 residues. The V and J ends lost 2 bases and 2 bases, in that order; junction bases with no gene match: 7. Germline V gives CDR1 MNHEY, CDR2 SVGEGT. CDR3 coding DNA: TGTGCCAGCAGTTACGTACTAGCGGCGAATCAAGAGACCCAGTACTTC. Amino acids: CASSYVLAANQETQYF.

The J gene is TRBJ2-5, the V gene TRBV7-6, with 7 bases that match TRBD2. V trimming: 2 bases; J trimming: 1 base; junction bases outside the gene matches: 10. Germline V gene sequence: CDR1 SGHVS, CDR2 FNYEAQ. The CDR3 consists of 17 residues. CDR3 nucleotides: TGTGCCAGCAGCTTATTTCGGGAGGAAGAGGGCCAAGAGACCCAGTACTTC. Translation: CASSLFREEEGQETQYF. The whole variable domain, filled in from reference TRBV7-6 and TRBJ2-5, reads GAGVSQSPRYKVTKRGQDVALRCDPISGHVSLYWYRQALGQGPEFLTYFNYEAQQDKSGLPNDRFSAERPEGSISTLTIQRTEQRDSAMYRCASSLFREEEGQETQYFGPGTRLLVL.

The gene calls are TRBV7-2 and TRBJ1-6; 9 nucleotides line up with TRBD1. Germline V gene sequence: CDR1 SGHTA, CDR2 FQGNSA. The CDR3 runs 15 residues. V shed 5 bases and J 6 bases; nucleotides not matched to a gene: 5. The DNA for the CDR3 is TGTGCCAGCAGCCAACAGGGGGCGGGTAATTCACCCCTCCACTTT. This codes for CASSQQGAGNSPLHF.

The chain combines TRBV4-1 with TRBJ1-3, with D possibly matching TRBD1 (5 bases). V gave up 1 base and J gave up 7 bases, with 29 bases separating them. The CDR3 has 20 residues. Germline V gene lookup returns CDR1 MGHRA and CDR2 YSYEKL. CDR3 nucleotides: TGCGCCAGCAGCCAAGTACCGGGACCATCTTCGGGGAGGTCGGGGAACACCATATATTTT. It yields the protein CASSQVPGPSSGRSGNTIYF.

The chain joins TRBV7-2 to TRBJ1-1; D is unresolved. The ends were cut back, 7 bases at V and 10 bases at J, with 19 bases in the middle. Germline V gene lookup returns CDR1 SGHTA and CDR2 FQGNSA. CDR3 length: 13 amino acids. The CDR3 DNA reads as TGTGCCAGCACCACGAGGAGGAATCAGCGAGCTTTCTTT. This codes for CASTTRRNQRAFF.

CDR3 loop: CAKEGTAYGYTF. Written as DNA, the CDR3 is TGTGCCAAGGAGGGGACAGCTTATGGCTACACCTTC. This rearrangement joins TRBV12-3 or TRBV12-4 to TRBJ1-2; 7 positions agree with TRBD1. V shed 10 bases, J shed 5 bases, and the junction held 7 bases outside the gene matches. CDR3 length: 12 residues.

This clone was found a few times. The chain has TRBV30 and TRBJ1-3; D ambiguous. The CDR3 consists of 13 residues. The ends were cut back, 2 bases at V and 1 base at J, with 6 bases in the middle. Germline-derived CDR1 and CDR2 are GTSNPN and SVGIG (reference sequence). The CDR3 reads CAWSKGSGNTIYF. CDR3 bases: TGTGCCTGGAGTAAAGGGTCTGGAAACACCATATATTTT.

V is TRBV10-3 and J is TRBJ2-7, with TRBD1 matching 7 bases. This CDR3 spans 13 amino acids. V dropped 10 bases and J dropped 7; count of bases not matched to a gene: 13. CDR1 and CDR2 (germline): ENHRY, SYGVKD. CDR3 in amino acids: CASREGGLGEQYF. CDR3 sequence (DNA): TGTGCCAGTAGGGAAGGGGGCTTAGGGGAGCAGTACTTC.

This CDR3 is CASSFISGNQPQHF. The CDR3 coding sequence is TGTGCCAGCAGTTTCATCAGTGGCAATCAGCCCCAGCATTTT. The rearrangement links TRBV27 to TRBJ1-5; D is ambiguous. The CDR3 is 14 residues long. CDR1 MNHEY and CDR2 SMNVEV come from the germline V gene (reference sequence). With 3 bases removed from V and 2 bases from J, the gap between germline ends came to 8 bases.

The rearrangement uses TRBV5-6 and TRBJ2-5, with TRBD1 identical over 7 bases. Germline loops: CDR1 SGHDT, CDR2 YYEEEE. The V and J ends lost 1 base and 3 bases, in that order; junction bases with no gene match: 0. CDR3 length: 13 residues. The CDR3 DNA is TGTGCCAGCAGCTTGACAGGGGAAGAGACCCAGTACTTC. Translation gives CASSLTGEETQYF.

The gene calls are TRBV7-2 and TRBJ2-2; 9 bases line up with TRBD1. Per the germline V gene, CDR1 is SGHTA and CDR2 is FQGNSA. This CDR3 has 17 amino acids. V lost 5 bases, J lost 4 bases, and 11 bases stayed unmatched. The CDR3 spells CASSLRGRTGATGELFF. The CDR3, as DNA: TGTGCCAGCAGCCTCCGAGGCAGGACAGGGGCCACCGGGGAGCTGTTTTTT.

The chain has TRBV7-9 and TRBJ2-1, with D unresolved. Trimming cost V 5 bases and J 1 base, with 9 bases left between them. Germline V gene sequence: CDR1 SEHNR, CDR2 FQNEAQ (reference sequence). The CDR3 extends over 14 amino acids. This CDR3 is CASSPSLSYNEQFF. The DNA for the CDR3 is TGTGCCAGCAGCCCCTCCCTATCCTACAATGAGCAGTTCTTC.

A word on this clone: Relative to the germline gene, one junction end is altered; a read error may explain this. The J gene is TRBJ1-1, the V gene TRBV29-1; a possible D gene is TRBD1 (5 bases). Germline V CDR1 and CDR2: SQVTM, ANQGSEA. The CDR3 sequence is 12 residues long. The CDR3 reads CSVEPVGTRVVF. The CDR3 DNA reads TGCAGCGTTGAGCCCGTGGGGACCCGGGTGGTCTTT. Full variable domain (outside the CDR3, taken from reference TRBV29-1 and TRBJ1-1): SAVISQKPSRDICQRGTSLTIQCQVDSQVTMMFWYRQQPGQSLTLIATANQGSEATYESGFVIDKFPISRPNLTFSTLTVSNMSPEDSSIYLCSVEPVGTRVVFGQGTRLTVV.

V gene TRBV19 combines with J gene TRBJ1-2; weak D call: TRBD1 (6 bases). This CDR3 region has 14 residues. V was pared by 9 bases and J by 9 bases, with 23 bases between. Germline V gives CDR1 LNHDA, CDR2 SQIVND (reference sequence). The CDR3 reads CASLPQGRGNSYTF. The CDR3 DNA follows: TGTGCCAGCCTCCCTCAGGGGAGGGGTAATAGCTACACCTTC.

The chain employs TRBV28 and TRBJ1-2; 11 bases align to TRBD1. The ends lost 6 bases at V and 7 bases at J; junction bases unmatched: 16. The CDR3 runs 17 residues. The V gene's germline CDR1 is MDHEN and CDR2 SYDVKM. CDR3 in DNA: TGTGCCAGCAGCTCATCCGGGACAGGGGGTATGTTAGGTGGCTACACCTTC. This encodes CASSSSGTGGMLGGYTF.

The V and J genes are TRBV2 and TRBJ2-5; TRBD1 aligns across 7 bases. CDR1 SNHLY and CDR2 FYNNEI come from the germline V gene. The CDR3 is 14 residues long. J lost 5 bases, V lost 4 bases, and 7 bases had no gene match. The CDR3: CASSGDSLGETQYF. Here the CDR3 DNA reads TGTGCCAGCAGTGGGGACAGCCTGGGGGAGACCCAGTACTTC.

Note on this clone: The junction shows a germline mismatch at one end, possibly a read error. The V call is TRBV7-9, the J call TRBJ1-1, with a possible D match to TRBD1 (5 bases). The CDR3 has 14 residues. CDR1 is SEHNR, CDR2 FQNEAQ, per germline (reference sequence). CDR3 sequence: CASGLGGLNTEAFF. In nucleotides, the CDR3 is TGTGCCAGCGGCTTGGGGGGACTGAACACTGAAGCTTTCTTT.

The chain joins TRBV2 to TRBJ1-5; possibly TRBD1 for D (5 bases). This CDR3 region has 14 residues. The ends were cut back, 4 bases at V and 1 base at J, with 8 bases in the middle. Germline V gives CDR1 SNHLY, CDR2 FYNNEI. The DNA of the CDR3 is TGTGCCAGCAGTGGACAGACGAGCAATCAGCCCCAGCATTTT. It is translated as CASSGQTSNQPQHF. The full variable domain, rest sourced from reference TRBV2 and TRBJ1-5, is EPEVTQTPSHQVTQMGQEVILRCVPISNHLYFYWYRQILGQKVEFLVSFYNNEISEKSEIFDDQFSVERPDGSNFTLKIRSTKLEDSAMYFCASSGQTSNQPQHFGDGTRLSIL.

This clone showed up just once. The chain carries TRBV9 and TRBJ2-2; D gene uncertain. Trimming removed 0 bases at V and 0 bases at J, with 6 bases between. This CDR3 is built from 15 residues. Germline-derived CDR1 and CDR2 are SGDLS and YYNGEE. The CDR3, as DNA: TGTGCCAGCAGCGTAGGAGGAGCGAACACCGGGGAGCTGTTTTTT. It yields the protein CASSVGGANTGELFF.

The CDR3 nucleotides read TGTGCCAGCAGCCACCACAGGGCTCCCTATGGCTACACCTTC. This gives the protein CASSHHRAPYGYTF. This chain connects TRBV3-1 (or the pseudogene TRBV3-2) to TRBJ1-2, with D tentatively TRBD1 (6 bases). Germline CDR1 is LGHDT and CDR2 is YNNKEL (reference sequence). The V end lost 3 bases, the J end lost 4 bases, and 12 bases lay between the germline ends. There are 14 residues in the CDR3.

This rearrangement joins TRBV4-3 to TRBJ2-2, with a possible D match to TRBD1 (5 bases). Germline values: CDR1 LGHNA, CDR2 YSLEER. Trimming pared 4 bases from V and 0 bases from J, leaving 9 bases between. CDR3 size: 15 residues. CDR3 in DNA: TGCGCCAGCAGCCGCGACAGCGCGAACACCGGGGAGCTGTTTTTT. Translated: CASSRDSANTGELFF.